This is a list of T cell receptor beta chains from one sample in a study of Graves' ophthalmopathy and Graves' hyperthyroidism. TCRdb re-analysed the multiplex PCR reads in MiXCR, keeping a single row per CDR3 protein. Of over a million distinct CDR3 sequences listed, about two fifths are singletons. The sequencing input was peripheral blood or thyroid tissue (not recorded which). The receptors were sampled from an adult man with Graves' hyperthyroidism. Both conserved end residues are part of each CDR3. The order of the fields is V gene, clone size, D gene, J gene, CDR3 DNA, CDR3 protein. A D gene is named only where the DNA matches it firmly. A row's size may be missing; if present it is once, few, many or a size class.

v_gene: TRBV7-2
abundance: once
d_gene: TRBD1
j_gene: TRBJ1-6
CDR3nt: TGTGCCAGCAGCCATCAGGGGGCAAATTCACCCCTCCACTTT
CDR3aa: CASSHQGANSPLHF

v_gene: TRBV7-3
abundance: many
d_gene: -
j_gene: TRBJ2-7
CDR3nt: TGTGCCAGCAGCCCGACTGGCCAGAGGGAGCAGTACTTC
CDR3aa: CASSPTGQREQYF

v_gene: TRBV4-1
abundance: few
d_gene: -
j_gene: TRBJ2-7
CDR3nt: TGCGCCAGCAGCCAAAAACAGGGTTCCAAGTACGAGCAGTACTTC
CDR3aa: CASSQKQGSKYEQYF

v_gene: TRBV25-1
abundance: -
d_gene: TRBD2
j_gene: TRBJ2-3
CDR3nt: TGTGCCAGCAGTTTGGAGTACGGGAGGGTCACTAGCACAGATACGCAGTATTTT
CDR3aa: CASSLEYGRVTSTDTQYF

v_gene: TRBV12-3/TRBV12-4
abundance: many
d_gene: -
j_gene: TRBJ1-4
CDR3nt: TGTGCCAGCAGCCAAGTCGGGGGTCTCAATGAAAAACTGTTTTTT
CDR3aa: CASSQVGGLNEKLFF

v_gene: TRBV6-2/TRBV6-3
abundance: -
d_gene: -
j_gene: TRBJ2-5
CDR3nt: TGTGCCAGCAGTTTGGGGAGGCGACCCTTCCAAGAGACCCAGTACTTC
CDR3aa: CASSLGRRPFQETQYF

v_gene: TRBV19
abundance: -
d_gene: -
j_gene: TRBJ2-6
CDR3nt: TGTGCCAGTAGTATGGGTAACTCTGGGGCCAACGTCCTGACTTTC
CDR3aa: CASSMGNSGANVLTF

v_gene: TRBV12-3/TRBV12-4
abundance: -
d_gene: TRBD1
j_gene: TRBJ1-2
CDR3nt: TGTGCCAGCGGACATACAGGGGATTTTCTTTATGGCTACACCTTC
CDR3aa: CASGHTGDFLYGYTF

v_gene: TRBV20-1
abundance: -
d_gene: -
j_gene: TRBJ2-2
CDR3nt: TGCAGTGCGGGCTGGAAGACAGGGAACACCGGGGAGCTGTTTTTT
CDR3aa: CSAGWKTGNTGELFF

v_gene: TRBV20-1
abundance: few
d_gene: TRBD1
j_gene: TRBJ2-7
CDR3nt: TGCAGTGCTAGTCTCCCAGGGGGCTACGAGCAGTACTTC
CDR3aa: CSASLPGGYEQYF

v_gene: TRBV15
abundance: many
d_gene: -
j_gene: TRBJ2-7
CDR3nt: TGTGCCACCAGCAGAGACCCGGGGAGCTCCTACGAGCAGTACTTC
CDR3aa: CATSRDPGSSYEQYF

v_gene: TRBV6-5
abundance: -
d_gene: TRBD1
j_gene: TRBJ1-4
CDR3nt: TGTGCCAGCAGTTCCGGGACAGCTTATGAAAAACTGTTTTTT
CDR3aa: CASSSGTAYEKLFF

v_gene: TRBV20-1
abundance: many
d_gene: -
j_gene: TRBJ1-2
CDR3nt: TGCAGTGCTAAGAAAGGAGCTAACTATGGCTACACCTTC
CDR3aa: CSAKKGANYGYTF

v_gene: TRBV6-2/TRBV6-3
abundance: many
d_gene: -
j_gene: TRBJ2-6
CDR3nt: TGTGCCAGCAGTACGCCAGGTGGGGCCAACGTCCTGACTTTC
CDR3aa: CASSTPGGANVLTF

v_gene: TRBV3-1
abundance: -
d_gene: -
j_gene: TRBJ2-7
CDR3nt: TGTGCCAGCAGCCAACTTGGAGCCTACGAGCAGTACTTC
CDR3aa: CASSQLGAYEQYF

v_gene: TRBV7-2
abundance: -
d_gene: -
j_gene: TRBJ1-4
CDR3nt: TGTGCCAGCAGCTTTCCCCCGGGGGGGACGAATGAAAAACTGTTTTTT
CDR3aa: CASSFPPGGTNEKLFF

v_gene: TRBV9
abundance: many
d_gene: -
j_gene: TRBJ1-2
CDR3nt: TGTGCCAGCACCCCTCAACCCGGCTATGGCTACACCTTC
CDR3aa: CASTPQPGYGYTF

v_gene: TRBV15
abundance: -
d_gene: -
j_gene: TRBJ1-2
CDR3nt: TGTGCCACCAGCTCCGCGGAGGGGATTAACTATGGCTACACCTTC
CDR3aa: CATSSAEGINYGYTF

v_gene: TRBV20-1
abundance: -
d_gene: TRBD1
j_gene: TRBJ2-5
CDR3nt: TGCAGTGCTAACGACAGGGGCACGATGGAGACCCAGTACTTC
CDR3aa: CSANDRGTMETQYF

v_gene: TRBV7-3
abundance: -
d_gene: TRBD2
j_gene: TRBJ2-7
CDR3nt: TGTGCCAGCAGCTACCAAAGAGCGGGACGGTCGGACGAGCAGTACTTC
CDR3aa: CASSYQRAGRSDEQYF

v_gene: TRBV6-5
abundance: few
d_gene: -
j_gene: TRBJ2-5
CDR3nt: TGTGCCAGCAGCCCACGATCTAGGCGGGAGACCCAGTACTTC
CDR3aa: CASSPRSRRETQYF

v_gene: TRBV7-9
abundance: -
d_gene: TRBD2
j_gene: TRBJ2-6
CDR3nt: TGTGCCAGCAGCTTAGGGGGACTAGCGGGGTACTCTGGGGCCAACGTCCTGACTTTC
CDR3aa: CASSLGGLAGYSGANVLTF

v_gene: TRBV29-1
abundance: -
d_gene: -
j_gene: TRBJ2-5
CDR3nt: TGCAGCGTTGAAGATACAGGGAAACAAGAGACCCAGGACTTC
CDR3aa: CSVEDTGKQETQDF

v_gene: TRBV20-1
abundance: -
d_gene: -
j_gene: TRBJ2-7
CDR3nt: TGCAGTGCTAGACAAGTCGGCTACGAGCAGTACTTC
CDR3aa: CSARQVGYEQYF

v_gene: TRBV2
abundance: -
d_gene: -
j_gene: TRBJ1-1
CDR3nt: TGTGCCAGCAGTGCACAGGGAATGAACGCTGAAGCTTTCTTT
CDR3aa: CASSAQGMNAEAFF

v_gene: TRBV29-1
abundance: -
d_gene: TRBD2
j_gene: TRBJ2-5
CDR3nt: TGCAGCAGCTTCGGGAGGCGGGAGACCCAGTACTTC
CDR3aa: CSSFGRRETQYF

v_gene: TRBV12-3/TRBV12-4
abundance: many
d_gene: -
j_gene: TRBJ1-2
CDR3nt: TGTGCCAGCAGTTTTGGGGACTTTCCGATCTATGGCTACACCTTC
CDR3aa: CASSFGDFPIYGYTF

v_gene: TRBV10-2
abundance: -
d_gene: -
j_gene: TRBJ2-5
CDR3nt: TGCGCCGGCAGTGAGCCGGAGACCCAGTACTTC
CDR3aa: CAGSEPETQYF